These T cell receptor beta chains were read from a single sample in a study of OX40 agonist ivuxolimab in advanced cancers. Using immunoSEQ multiplex PCR, the repertoire was profiled, and TCRdb retains in-frame clones only, with some absent. This table holds tens of thousands of clones, approximately 85% found once. Sequences were derived from CD4+ or CD8+ T cells sorted from blood, sampled in a trial of the OX40 agonist ivuxolimab. Source of these receptors: an adult with an advanced solid tumor such as melanoma, head and neck, liver or kidney cancer. The CDR3 runs from the conserved cysteine through the conserved F or W. The D gene is left open where the match is weak. Part of the rows lack a size; the others show once, few, many or a class for expanded clones.

D: -; J: TRBJ1-5; size: -; V: TRBV7-2; CDR3: CASSYAGDSNQPQHF; DNA: TGTGCCAGCAGCTATGCTGGGGATAGCAATCAGCCCCAGCATTTT
D: TRBD1; J: TRBJ2-7; size: -; V: TRBV7-2; CDR3: CASKQGDNYEQYF; DNA: TGTGCCAGTAAACAGGGGGACAACTACGAGCAGTACTTC
D: TRBD2; J: TRBJ2-1; size: once; V: TRBV7-8; CDR3: CASSLRRGGSYNEQFF; DNA: TGTGCCAGCAGCTTACGGCGGGGGGGCTCCTACAATGAGCAGTTCTTC
D: TRBD1; J: TRBJ2-7; size: -; V: TRBV2; CDR3: CASSAGQGAFEQYF; DNA: TGTGCCAGCAGTGCGGGACAGGGGGCTTTCGAGCAGTACTTC
D: TRBD2; J: TRBJ2-1; size: -; V: TRBV7-3; CDR3: CASSFTSGGINEQFF; DNA: TGTGCCAGCAGCTTTACTAGCGGGGGGATCAATGAGCAGTTCTTC
D: -; J: TRBJ2-3; size: -; V: TRBV9; CDR3: CASSGKASTDTQYF; DNA: TGTGCCAGCAGCGGGAAAGCTAGCACAGATACGCAGTATTTT
D: -; J: TRBJ2-5; size: once; V: TRBV18; CDR3: CASSPQETQYF; DNA: TGTGCCAGCTCACCACAAGAGACCCAGTACTTC
D: TRBD1; J: TRBJ2-2; size: -; V: TRBV27; CDR3: CASSSRGRGELFF; DNA: TGTGCCAGCAGTTCCAGGGGGCGCGGGGAGCTGTTTTTT
D: -; J: TRBJ1-3; size: -; V: TRBV9; CDR3: CASSVAGTFSGNTIYF; DNA: TGTGCCAGCAGCGTAGCTGGAACTTTCTCTGGAAACACCATATATTTT
D: TRBD2; J: TRBJ2-7; size: -; V: TRBV10-3; CDR3: CAISDRGGGALNEQYF; DNA: TGTGCCATCAGTGATAGGGGCGGGGGGGCCTTGAACGAGCAGTACTTC
D: -; J: TRBJ1-1; size: -; V: TRBV29-1; CDR3: CSVEVGSGVSEAFF; DNA: TGCAGCGTTGAAGTAGGGTCAGGGGTCTCTGAAGCTTTCTTT